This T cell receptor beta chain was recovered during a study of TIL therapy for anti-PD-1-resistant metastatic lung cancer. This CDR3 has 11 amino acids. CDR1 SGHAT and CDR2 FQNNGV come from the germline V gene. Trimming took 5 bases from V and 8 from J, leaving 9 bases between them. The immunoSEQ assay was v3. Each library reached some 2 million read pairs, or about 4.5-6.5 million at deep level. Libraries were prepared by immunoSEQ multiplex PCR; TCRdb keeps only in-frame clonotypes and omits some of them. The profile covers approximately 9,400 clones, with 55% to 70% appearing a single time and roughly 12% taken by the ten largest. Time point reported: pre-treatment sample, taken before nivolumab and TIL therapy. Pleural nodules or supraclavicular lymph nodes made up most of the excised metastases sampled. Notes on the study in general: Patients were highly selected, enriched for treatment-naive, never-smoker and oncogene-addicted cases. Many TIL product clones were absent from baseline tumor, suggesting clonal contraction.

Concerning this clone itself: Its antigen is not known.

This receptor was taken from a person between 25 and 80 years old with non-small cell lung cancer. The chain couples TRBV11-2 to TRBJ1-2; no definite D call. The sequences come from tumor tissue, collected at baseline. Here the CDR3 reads CASSAGGGYTF. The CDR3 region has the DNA TGTGCCAGCAGCGCCGGAGGCGGCTACACCTTC.